Presented here are 14 T cell receptor beta chains from one specimen sequenced in a study of cytomegalovirus exposure and HLA in healthy donors. With 60 Vbeta and 13 Jbeta primers, the PCR was carried out. The assay was immunoSEQ multiplex PCR, and TCRdb's table has in-frame clones only and misses some. The data show some 45,000 clones, about 72% seen once. Sequencing was carried out using PBMCs. All receptors derive from a man aged 30 to 45 in good health and CMV-seronegative.

The CDR3: CASSETSLNTEAFF. DNA for the CDR3: TGTGCCAGCAGTGAAACATCCTTGAACACTGAAGCTTTCTTT. This chain uses TRBV6-1 with TRBJ1-1; no clear D. Per the germline V gene, CDR1 is MNHNS and CDR2 is SASEGT. CDR3 size: 14 residues. Between the trimmed V and J ends, which lost 2 bases and 0 bases, there was a span of 7 bases.

V gene TRBV6-6 combines with J gene TRBJ1-1, with 7 bases identical to TRBD1. The germline CDR1 and CDR2 sequences are MNHNY and SVGAGI (reference sequence). This CDR3 has 14 amino acids. Trimming at V came to 4 bases and at J to 2 bases, leaving 4 bases not matched to a gene. CDR3 region: CASSSNRGNTEAFF. For the CDR3, the DNA is TGTGCCAGCAGTTCGAACAGGGGTAACACTGAAGCTTTCTTT.

The chain links TRBV18 to TRBJ2-6; TRBD1 matches at 8 bases. CDR3 length: 18 amino acids. Germline CDR1 and CDR2: KGHSH and LQKENI. V lost 0 bases and J lost 0; bases outside the gene matches: 4. The CDR3 region has the DNA TGTGCCAGCTCACCACCTGACAGGGGCGGCTCTGGGGCCAACGTCCTGACTTTC. Its translation: CASSPPDRGGSGANVLTF.

Details on this clone: The junction differs from germline at one of its ends, possibly a read error. Other DNA sequences within the sample encode an identical CDR3. The chain links TRBV6-5 to TRBJ2-7; D ambiguous. The V gene's germline CDR1 is MNHEY and CDR2 SVGAGI. The CDR3 sequence is 14 residues long. This CDR3 is CASSYPRVRYEQYF. DNA for the CDR3: TGCGCCAGCAGTTACCCTCGGGTCCGCTACGAGCAGTACTTC.

J is TRBJ2-3 and V is TRBV7-2; a weak D match, TRBD2 (5 bases). Per germline, CDR1 SGHTA and CDR2 FQGNSA. The V end lost 4 bases, the J end lost 4 bases, and 12 bases lay between the germline ends. The CDR3 extends over 14 amino acids. In DNA form, the CDR3 reads TGTGCCAGCAGCTCGTGGACTGGCGCAGATACGCAGTATTTT. Encoded protein: CASSSWTGADTQYF.

The chain has TRBV6-5 and TRBJ2-7; a possible D gene is TRBD1 (6 bases). Trimming cost V 2 bases and J 5 bases, with 13 bases left between them. The CDR3 totals 14 residues. The V gene's germline CDR1 is MNHEY and CDR2 SVGAGI. The CDR3 loop reads CASSYVQGSHEQYF. The CDR3 DNA sequence: TGTGCCAGCAGTTACGTACAGGGATCGCACGAGCAGTACTTC.

The chain has TRBV5-4 and TRBJ2-5, with TRBD2 matching over 10 bases. The CDR3 is 15 amino acids. V gave up 0 bases and J gave up 4 bases; unmatched junction bases: 3. Germline V CDR1 and CDR2: SGHNT, YYREEE (reference sequence). DNA for the CDR3: TGTGCCAGCAGCTTGGATAGCGGGAGGCTAGAGACCCAGTACTTC. Amino acid sequence: CASSLDSGRLETQYF.

This clone was detected a few times. J is TRBJ1-1 and V is TRBV10-3; TRBD1 matches 7 bases. This CDR3 has 15 residues. V was clipped by 6 bases and J by 11 bases; unmatched bases: 18. Germline V gene data show CDR1 as ENHRY and CDR2 as SYGVKD. In DNA, the CDR3 is TGTGCCATCAGGGACCCTACAGGGGAAAAATCCGGGGCTTTCTTT. It specifies CAIRDPTGEKSGAFF.

This clone is deemed large. The identical CDR3 is also encoded by other nucleotide sequences in the sample. The rearrangement links TRBV2 to TRBJ1-5, with 7 positions matching TRBD1. V dropped 3 bases and J dropped 7; count of bases not matched to a gene: 12. The germline CDR1 and CDR2 sequences are SNHLY and FYNNEI. The CDR3 is 16 amino acids. CDR3 DNA sequence: TGTGCCAGCAGTGACGGTGACAGGGAGGATCGGCAGCCCCAGCATTTT. It codes for CASSDGDREDRQPQHF.

This clone has only one observation. V usage is TRBV19 and J usage is TRBJ1-1; 7 positions match TRBD1. Losses at the gene ends were 9 bases for V and 7 bases for J; bases not matched to a gene: 11. Looked up from germline, CDR1 is LNHDA and CDR2 is SQIVND (reference sequence). CDR3 length: 13 amino acids. The CDR3 DNA follows: TGTGCCAGCCATTTGGGACGGGACAGTGAAGCTTTCTTT. Translating it yields CASHLGRDSEAFF.

The table lists this clone with a few counts. Other DNA sequences in the sample encode the same CDR3. This sequence joins TRBV6-1 and TRBJ1-4; D gene ambiguous. The CDR3 has 12 residues. The germline V gene has CDR1 MNHNS and CDR2 SASEGT. Trimming cost V 4 bases and J 13 bases, with 13 bases left between them. CDR3 protein: CASSVRNWLLFF. As DNA, the CDR3 is TGTGCCAGCAGTGTCAGGAATTGGCTACTGTTTTTT.

The chain has TRBV2 and TRBJ2-7; 9 bases line up with TRBD1. Germline values: CDR1 SNHLY, CDR2 FYNNEI. With 2 bases clipped from V and 2 bases from J, the junction kept 1 base outside the gene matches. There are 14 residues in the CDR3. The CDR3 sequence is CASSEWTGAYEQYF. As DNA, the CDR3 is TGTGCCAGCAGTGAATGGACAGGGGCCTACGAGCAGTACTTC.

This clone was seen only once. The chain recombines TRBV25-1 with TRBJ2-1; D is possibly TRBD2 (5 bases). V lost 0 bases to trimming and J lost 2 bases, with 11 bases between them. Germline assignment: CDR1 MGHDK and CDR2 SYGVNS. The CDR3 has 16 residues. CDR3 coding DNA: TGTGCCAGCAGTGAATACCAGCGGAAGACCTACAATGAGCAGTTCTTC. Protein sequence: CASSEYQRKTYNEQFF.

The rearrangement joins TRBV29-1 to TRBJ2-4; D uncertain. The length of the CDR3 is 12 residues. Germline CDR1 is SQVTM and CDR2 is ANQGSEA. Deletions cut 7 bases from V and 0 bases from J, with 7 bases between. The CDR3 protein is CSGSLAKNIQYF. The DNA for the CDR3 is TGCAGCGGGAGTCTAGCCAAAAACATTCAGTACTTC.